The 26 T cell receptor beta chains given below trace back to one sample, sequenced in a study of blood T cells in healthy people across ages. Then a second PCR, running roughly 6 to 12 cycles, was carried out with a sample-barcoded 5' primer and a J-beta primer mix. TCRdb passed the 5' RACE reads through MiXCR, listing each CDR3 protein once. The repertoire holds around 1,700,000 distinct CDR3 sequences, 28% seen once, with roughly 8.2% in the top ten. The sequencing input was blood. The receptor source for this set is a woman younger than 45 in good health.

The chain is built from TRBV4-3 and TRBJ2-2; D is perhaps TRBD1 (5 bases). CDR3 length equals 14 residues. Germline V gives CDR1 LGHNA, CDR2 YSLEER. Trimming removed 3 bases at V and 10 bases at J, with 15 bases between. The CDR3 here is CASSQDTFGQELFF. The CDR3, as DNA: TGCGCCAGCAGCCAGGACACCTTCGGTCAGGAGCTGTTTTTT.

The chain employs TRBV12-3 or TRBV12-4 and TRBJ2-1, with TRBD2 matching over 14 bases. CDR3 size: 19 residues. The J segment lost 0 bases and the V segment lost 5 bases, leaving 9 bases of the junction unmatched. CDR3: CASSDGLAGGPSSYNEQFF. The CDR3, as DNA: TGTGCCAGCAGTGATGGACTAGCGGGGGGTCCAAGCTCCTACAATGAGCAGTTCTTC.

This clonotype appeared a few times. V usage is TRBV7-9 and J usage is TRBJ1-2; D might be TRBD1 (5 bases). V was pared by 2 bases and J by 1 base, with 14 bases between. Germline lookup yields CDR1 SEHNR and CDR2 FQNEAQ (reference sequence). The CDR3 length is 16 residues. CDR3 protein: CASSLLGGQNNYGYTF. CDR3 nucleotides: TGTGCCAGCAGCTTACTCGGGGGTCAGAATAACTATGGCTACACCTTC.

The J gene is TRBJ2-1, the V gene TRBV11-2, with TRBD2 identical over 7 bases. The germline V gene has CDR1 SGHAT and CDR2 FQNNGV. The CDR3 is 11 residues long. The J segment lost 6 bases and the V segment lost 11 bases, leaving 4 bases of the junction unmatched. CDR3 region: CAQAGVNEQFF. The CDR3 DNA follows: TGTGCCCAGGCGGGAGTCAATGAGCAGTTCTTC. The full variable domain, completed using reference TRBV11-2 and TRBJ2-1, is EAGVAQSPRYKIIEKRQSVAFWCNPISGHATLYWYQQILGQGPKLLIQFQNNGVVDDSQLPKDRFSAERLKGVDSTLKIQPAKLEDSAVYLCAQAGVNEQFFGPGTRLTVL.

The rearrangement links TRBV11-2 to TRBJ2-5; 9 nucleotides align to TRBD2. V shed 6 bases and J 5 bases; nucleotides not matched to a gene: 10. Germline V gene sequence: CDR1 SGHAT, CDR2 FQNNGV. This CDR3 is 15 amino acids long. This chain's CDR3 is CASRAAGTSRETQYF. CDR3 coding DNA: TGTGCCAGCAGGGCTGCCGGGACTAGCCGGGAGACCCAGTACTTC.

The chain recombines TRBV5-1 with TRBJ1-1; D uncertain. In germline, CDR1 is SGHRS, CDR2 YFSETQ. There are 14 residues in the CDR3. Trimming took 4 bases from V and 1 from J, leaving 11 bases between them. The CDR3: CASSLEIRNTEAFF. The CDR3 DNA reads TGCGCCAGCAGCCTGGAAATCAGGAACACTGAAGCTTTCTTT.

The CDR3 here is CASSVVTSGHYNEQFF. The CDR3 nucleotides read TGTGCCAGCAGCGTAGTAACTAGCGGACACTACAATGAGCAGTTCTTC. The rearrangement uses TRBV9 and TRBJ2-1; TRBD2 matches 8 bases. Germline V CDR1 and CDR2: SGDLS, YYNGEE. The CDR3 runs 16 residues. V lost 0 bases, J lost 3 bases, and 5 bases stayed unmatched.

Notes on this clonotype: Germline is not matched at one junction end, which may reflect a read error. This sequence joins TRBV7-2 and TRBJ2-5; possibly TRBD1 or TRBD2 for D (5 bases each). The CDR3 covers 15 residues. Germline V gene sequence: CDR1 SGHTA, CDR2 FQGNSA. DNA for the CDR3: TGTGTCAGCAGCTTAGATGTTTCGGGACGCGGAGAGCAGTACTTC. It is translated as CVSSLDVSGRGEQYF. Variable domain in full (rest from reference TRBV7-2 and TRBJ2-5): GAGVSQSPSNKVTEKGKDVELRCDPISGHTALYWYRQSLGQGLEFLIYFQGNSAPDKSGLPSDRFSAERTGGSVSTLTIQRTQQEDSAVYLCVSSLDVSGRGEQYFGPGTRLLVL.

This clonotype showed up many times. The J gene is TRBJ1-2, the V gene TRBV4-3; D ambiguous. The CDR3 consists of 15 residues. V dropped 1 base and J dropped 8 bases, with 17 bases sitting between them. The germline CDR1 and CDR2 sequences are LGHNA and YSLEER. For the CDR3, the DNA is TGCGCCAGCAGCCAAGTGGAGGGCGACGTGGAGGGCTACACCTTC. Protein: CASSQVEGDVEGYTF.

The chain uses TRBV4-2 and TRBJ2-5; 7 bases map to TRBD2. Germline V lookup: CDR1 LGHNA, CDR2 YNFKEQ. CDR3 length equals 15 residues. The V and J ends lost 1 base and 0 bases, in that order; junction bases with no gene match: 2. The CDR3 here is CASSQVLADQETQYF. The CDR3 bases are TGTGCCAGCAGCCAAGTCCTAGCGGACCAAGAGACCCAGTACTTC.

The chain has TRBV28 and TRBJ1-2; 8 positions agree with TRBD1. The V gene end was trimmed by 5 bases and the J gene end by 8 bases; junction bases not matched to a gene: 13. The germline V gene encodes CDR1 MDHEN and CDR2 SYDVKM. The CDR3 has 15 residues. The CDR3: CASSLRLGGQGGYTF. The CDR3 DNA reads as TGTGCCAGCAGTCTTCGACTCGGCGGACAGGGAGGCTACACCTTC.

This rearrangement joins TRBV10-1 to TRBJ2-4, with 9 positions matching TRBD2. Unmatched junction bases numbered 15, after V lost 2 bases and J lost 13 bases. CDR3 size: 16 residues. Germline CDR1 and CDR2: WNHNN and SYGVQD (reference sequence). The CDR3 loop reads CASSEGFSGSGNEQYF. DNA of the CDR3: TGCGCCAGCAGTGAGGGTTTTAGCGGGAGTGGGAATGAGCAGTACTTC.

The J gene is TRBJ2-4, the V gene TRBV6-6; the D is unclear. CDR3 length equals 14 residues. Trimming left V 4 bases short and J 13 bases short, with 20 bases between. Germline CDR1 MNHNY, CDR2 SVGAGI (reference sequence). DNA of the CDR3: TGTGCCAGCAGTTTATCCCAGATGAACAATGAGCAGTACTTC. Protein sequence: CASSLSQMNNEQYF.

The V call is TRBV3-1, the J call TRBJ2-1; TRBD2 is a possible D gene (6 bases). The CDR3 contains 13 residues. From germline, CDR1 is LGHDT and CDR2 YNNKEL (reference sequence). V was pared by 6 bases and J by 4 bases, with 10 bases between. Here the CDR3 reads CASRRDGYNEQFF. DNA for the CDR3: TGTGCCAGCAGGCGGGACGGTTACAATGAGCAGTTCTTC.

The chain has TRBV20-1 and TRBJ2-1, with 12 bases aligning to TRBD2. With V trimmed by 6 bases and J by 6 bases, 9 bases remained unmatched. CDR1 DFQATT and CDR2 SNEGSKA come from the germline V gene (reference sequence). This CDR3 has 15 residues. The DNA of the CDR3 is TGCAGTGCGAGCCCACTAGCGGGAGGATCCAATGAGCAGTTCTTC. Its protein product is CSASPLAGGSNEQFF.

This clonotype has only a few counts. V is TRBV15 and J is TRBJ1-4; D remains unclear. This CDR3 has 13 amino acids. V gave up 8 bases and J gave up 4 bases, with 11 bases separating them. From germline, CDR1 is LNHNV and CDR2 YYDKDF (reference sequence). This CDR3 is CATGRPRNEKLFF. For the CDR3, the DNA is TGTGCCACCGGCCGTCCGCGTAATGAAAAACTGTTTTTT.

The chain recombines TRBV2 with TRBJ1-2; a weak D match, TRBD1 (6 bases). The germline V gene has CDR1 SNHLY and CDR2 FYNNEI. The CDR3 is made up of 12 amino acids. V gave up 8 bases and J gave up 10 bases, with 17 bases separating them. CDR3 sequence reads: CASVTGIADYTF. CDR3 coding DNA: TGTGCCAGCGTTACAGGGATAGCTGACTACACCTTC.

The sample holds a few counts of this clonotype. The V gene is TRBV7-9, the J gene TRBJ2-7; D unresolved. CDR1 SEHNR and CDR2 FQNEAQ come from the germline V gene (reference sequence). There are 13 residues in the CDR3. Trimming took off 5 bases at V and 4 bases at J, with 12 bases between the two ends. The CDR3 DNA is TGTGCCAGCAGCCCCGGACCGTTGTACGAGCAGTACTTC. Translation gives CASSPGPLYEQYF.

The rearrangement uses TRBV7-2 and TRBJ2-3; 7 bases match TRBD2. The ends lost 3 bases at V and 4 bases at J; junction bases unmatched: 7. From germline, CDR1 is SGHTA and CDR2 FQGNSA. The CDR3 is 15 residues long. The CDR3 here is CASSLAGARSDTQYF. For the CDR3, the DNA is TGTGCCAGCAGCTTGGCGGGAGCCCGATCAGATACGCAGTATTTT. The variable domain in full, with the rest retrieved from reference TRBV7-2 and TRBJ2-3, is GAGVSQSPSNKVTEKGKDVELRCDPISGHTALYWYRQSLGQGLEFLIYFQGNSAPDKSGLPSDRFSAERTGGSVSTLTIQRTQQEDSAVYLCASSLAGARSDTQYFGPGTRLTVL.

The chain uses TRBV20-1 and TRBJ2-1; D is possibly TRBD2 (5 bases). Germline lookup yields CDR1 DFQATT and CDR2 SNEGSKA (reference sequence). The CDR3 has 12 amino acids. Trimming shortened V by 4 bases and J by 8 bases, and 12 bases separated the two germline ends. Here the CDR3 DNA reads TGCAGTGCTAATAGCGCCAGCGATGAGCAGTTCTTC. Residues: CSANSASDEQFF.

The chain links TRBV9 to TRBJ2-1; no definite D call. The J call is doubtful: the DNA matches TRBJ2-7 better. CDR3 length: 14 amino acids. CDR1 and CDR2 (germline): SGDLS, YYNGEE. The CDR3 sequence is CASSAFLSYNEQYF. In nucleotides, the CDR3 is TGTGCCAGCAGCGCCTTTCTAAGTTACAATGAGCAGTACTTC.

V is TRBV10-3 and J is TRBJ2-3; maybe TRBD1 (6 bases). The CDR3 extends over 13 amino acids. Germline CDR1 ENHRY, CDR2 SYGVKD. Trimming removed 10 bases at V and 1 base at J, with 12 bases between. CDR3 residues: CATRQDGTDTQYF. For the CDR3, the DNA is TGTGCCACCCGACAGGACGGCACAGATACGCAGTATTTT.

CDR3 nucleotide sequence: TGCAGCGTTGAAGAAGGGAATGAGCAGTTCTTC. Residues: CSVEEGNEQFF. V usage is TRBV29-1 and J usage is TRBJ2-1; D gene uncertain. V shed 0 bases and J shed 7 bases, with 4 bases lying between them. This CDR3 spans 11 amino acids. Germline V gene lookup returns CDR1 SQVTM and CDR2 ANQGSEA.

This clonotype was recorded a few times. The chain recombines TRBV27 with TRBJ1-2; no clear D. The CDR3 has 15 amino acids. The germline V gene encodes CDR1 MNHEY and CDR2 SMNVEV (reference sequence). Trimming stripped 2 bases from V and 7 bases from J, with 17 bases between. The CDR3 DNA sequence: TGTGCCAGCAGTTTAACAGCCCCGGGAAGAGGTGGCTACACCTTC. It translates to CASSLTAPGRGGYTF.

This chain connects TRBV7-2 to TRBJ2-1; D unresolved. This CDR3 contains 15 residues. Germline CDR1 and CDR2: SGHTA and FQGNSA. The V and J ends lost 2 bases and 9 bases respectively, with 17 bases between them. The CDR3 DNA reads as TGTGCCAGCAGCTTACCGGGTCAGGCGTCAAGTGAGCAGTTCTTC. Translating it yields CASSLPGQASSEQFF.

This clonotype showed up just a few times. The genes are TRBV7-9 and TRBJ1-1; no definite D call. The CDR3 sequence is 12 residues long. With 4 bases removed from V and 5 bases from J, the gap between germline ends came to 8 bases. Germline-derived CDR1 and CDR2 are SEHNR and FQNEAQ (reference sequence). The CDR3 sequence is CASSSRYTEAFF. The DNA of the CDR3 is TGTGCCAGCAGCTCCAGATATACTGAAGCTTTCTTT.